The table lists the clone carrying this T cell receptor beta chain with many counts. This record belongs to a study of blood T cell repertoires in COVID-19. As for the study in general: The origin of the acute and convalescent COVID-19 samples was the United States, Italy and Spain. PBMCs, B-cell-depleted T cells, or T cells provided the cDNA or gDNA that made up the material.

In the source study's methods: Amplification of reference gene primers was used by the study to estimate nucleated cell counts. Clones were sequenced by immunoSEQ multiplex PCR, and TCRdb holds only the in-frame ones, with some missing. That table supplies the V and J calls and clone size; D and trimming were determined from the DNA. Counted here are hundreds of thousands of clones, about 80% occurring once; the ten biggest clones make up around 3.4%. Germline trimming cut 4 bases from V and 3 bases from J; bases unmatched to any gene: 5. Germline loops: CDR1 SGHRS, CDR2 YFSETQ. The CDR3 sequence is 14 residues long.

Sequenced input: peripheral blood. The origin of this receptor is a woman aged 80 or older with acute or convalescent COVID-19. The chain employs TRBV5-1 and TRBJ1-1, with 8 bases identical to TRBD1. The CDR3 loop reads CASSQQGGYTEAFF. Here the CDR3 DNA reads TGCGCCAGCAGCCAACAGGGGGGGTACACTGAAGCTTTCTTT.